The following is a T cell receptor beta chain sequence with its context. Trimming pared 1 base from V and 0 bases from J, leaving 7 bases between. CDR3 length: 16 residues. The germline V gene has CDR1 SGHAT and CDR2 FQNNGV. The assay was immunoSEQ multiplex PCR, and TCRdb's table has in-frame clones only and misses some. Seen here are approximately 220,000 clones, roughly 88% observed once, and the top ten hold over 3%. The data are from a study of blood T cell repertoires in COVID-19. Study-level information: Sites in the United States, Italy and Spain provided acute and convalescent COVID-19 samples.

The gene calls are TRBV11-2 and TRBJ1-6; no clear D. The sample comprised PBMCs or T cells enriched from blood (not recorded which). The clonotype comes from a middle-aged woman with acute COVID-19. CDR3 region: CASSLVRGSYNSPLHF. In DNA, the CDR3 is TGTGCCAGCAGCTTAGTCCGAGGCTCCTATAATTCACCCCTCCACTTT.